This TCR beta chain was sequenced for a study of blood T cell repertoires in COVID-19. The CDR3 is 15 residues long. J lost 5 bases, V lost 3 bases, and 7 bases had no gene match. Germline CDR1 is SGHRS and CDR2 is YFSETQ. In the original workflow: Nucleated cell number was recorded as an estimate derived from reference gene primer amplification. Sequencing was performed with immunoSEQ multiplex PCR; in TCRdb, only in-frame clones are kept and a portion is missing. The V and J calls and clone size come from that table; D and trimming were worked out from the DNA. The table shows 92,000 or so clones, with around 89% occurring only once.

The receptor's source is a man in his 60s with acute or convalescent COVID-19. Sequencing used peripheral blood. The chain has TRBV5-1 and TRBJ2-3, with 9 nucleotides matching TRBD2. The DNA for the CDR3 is TGCGCCAGCAGCTGGGGGCGGGGGGGCGAAGATACGCAGTATTTT. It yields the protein CASSWGRGGEDTQYF.